The subject of this entry is one TCR beta chain. This sample was included in a study of blood T cell repertoires in COVID-19. Background on the study: The analysed material was cDNA or gDNA that came from T cells, B-cell-depleted T cells, or PBMCs.

Assay: immunoSEQ multiplex PCR; the TCRdb copy retains only in-frame clones and omits some. The top ten hold about 5% of the sample, which has over 200,000 clones, over 75% seen once. The V segment lost 4 bases and the J segment 8 bases; nucleotides outside the gene matches: 4. CDR3 length: 14 amino acids. Germline CDR1 SGHRS, CDR2 YFSETQ. Sequenced: peripheral blood. The chain combines TRBV5-1 with TRBJ1-6, with TRBD1 identical over 9 bases. This sequence was found in a human donor in a cohort sampled during active COVID-19. For the CDR3, the DNA is TGCGCCAGCAGCAGGGGACAGGGTGATTCACCCCTCCACTTT. Amino acids: CASSRGQGDSPLHF.